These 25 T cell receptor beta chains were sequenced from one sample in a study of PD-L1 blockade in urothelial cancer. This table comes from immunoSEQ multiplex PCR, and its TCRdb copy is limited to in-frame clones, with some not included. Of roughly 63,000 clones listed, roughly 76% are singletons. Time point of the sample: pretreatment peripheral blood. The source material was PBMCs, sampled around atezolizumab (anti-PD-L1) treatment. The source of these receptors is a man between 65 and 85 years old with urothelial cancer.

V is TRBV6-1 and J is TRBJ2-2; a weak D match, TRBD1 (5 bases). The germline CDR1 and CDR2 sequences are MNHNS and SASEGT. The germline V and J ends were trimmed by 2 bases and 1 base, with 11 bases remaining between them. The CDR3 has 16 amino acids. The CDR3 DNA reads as TGTGCCAGCAGTGAAACGACAGTAAAGAACACCGGGGAGCTGTTTTTT. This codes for CASSETTVKNTGELFF.

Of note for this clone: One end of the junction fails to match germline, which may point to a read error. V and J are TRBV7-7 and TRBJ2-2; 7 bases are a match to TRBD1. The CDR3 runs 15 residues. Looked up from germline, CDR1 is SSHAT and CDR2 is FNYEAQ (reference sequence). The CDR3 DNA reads TGTGCTAGCAGCTCCAGGGGGAAGAACACCGGGGAGCTGTTTTTT. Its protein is CASSSRGKNTGELFF.

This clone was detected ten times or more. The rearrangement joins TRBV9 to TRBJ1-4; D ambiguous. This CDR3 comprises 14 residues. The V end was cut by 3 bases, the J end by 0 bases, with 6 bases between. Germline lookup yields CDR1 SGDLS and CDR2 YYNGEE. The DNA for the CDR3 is TGTGCCAGCAGCGACGGTGCAACTAATGAAAAACTGTTTTTT. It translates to CASSDGATNEKLFF.

The CDR3 DNA is TGTGCCACCCAATCCCCGGGTACCTACAATGAGCAGTTCTTC. As protein: CATQSPGTYNEQFF. The chain is built from TRBV19 and TRBJ2-1; D gene ambiguous. V lost 10 bases to trimming and J lost 2 bases, with 15 bases between them. The CDR3 is 14 residues long. CDR1 is LNHDA and CDR2 is SQIVND in the germline V gene (reference sequence).

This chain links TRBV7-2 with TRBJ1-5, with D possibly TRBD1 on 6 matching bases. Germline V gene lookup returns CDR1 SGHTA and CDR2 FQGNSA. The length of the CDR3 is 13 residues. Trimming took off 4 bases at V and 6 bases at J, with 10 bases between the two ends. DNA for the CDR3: TGTGCCAGCAGCTCGCGACAGGCTCAGCCCCAGCATTTT. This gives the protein CASSSRQAQPQHF.

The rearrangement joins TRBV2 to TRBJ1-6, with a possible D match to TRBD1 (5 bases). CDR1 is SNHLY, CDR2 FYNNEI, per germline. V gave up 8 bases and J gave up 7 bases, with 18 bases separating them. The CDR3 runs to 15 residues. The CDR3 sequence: CASQLEGLRNSPLHF. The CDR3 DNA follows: TGTGCCAGCCAACTCGAGGGACTGAGGAATTCACCCCTCCACTTT.

This CDR3 reads CASSENTGELYEQYF. CDR3 bases: TGTGCCAGCAGTGAAAATACAGGCGAGCTCTACGAGCAGTACTTC. The chain carries TRBV6-1 and TRBJ2-7; weak D call: TRBD1 (5 bases). The CDR3 contains 15 residues. V lost 2 bases and J lost 3, with 14 bases in between. Per germline, CDR1 MNHNS and CDR2 SASEGT.

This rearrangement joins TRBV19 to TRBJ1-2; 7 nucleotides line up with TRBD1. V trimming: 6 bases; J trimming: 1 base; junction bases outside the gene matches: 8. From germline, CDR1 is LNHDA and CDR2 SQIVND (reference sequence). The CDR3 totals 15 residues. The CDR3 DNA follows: TGTGCCAGTAGCGCCCCCCGACAGGGTAACTATGGCTACACCTTC. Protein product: CASSAPRQGNYGYTF.

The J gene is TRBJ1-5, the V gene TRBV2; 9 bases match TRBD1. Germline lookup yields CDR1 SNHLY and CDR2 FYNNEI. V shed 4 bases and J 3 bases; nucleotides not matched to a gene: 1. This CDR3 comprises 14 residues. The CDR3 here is CASSGDRVNQPQHF. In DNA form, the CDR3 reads TGTGCCAGCAGTGGGGACAGGGTCAATCAGCCCCAGCATTTT. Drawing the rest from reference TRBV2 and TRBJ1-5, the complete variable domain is EPEVTQTPSHQVTQMGQEVILRCVPISNHLYFYWYRQILGQKVEFLVSFYNNEISEKSEIFDDQFSVERPDGSNFTLKIRSTKLEDSAMYFCASSGDRVNQPQHFGDGTRLSIL.

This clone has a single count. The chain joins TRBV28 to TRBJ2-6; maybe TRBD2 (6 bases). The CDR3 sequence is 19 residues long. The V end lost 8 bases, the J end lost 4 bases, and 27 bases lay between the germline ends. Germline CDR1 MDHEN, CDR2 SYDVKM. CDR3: CASSLRGSPQPRGANVLTF. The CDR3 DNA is TGTGCCAGCTCCCTCCGGGGGTCTCCCCAACCAAGGGGGGCCAACGTCCTGACTTTC. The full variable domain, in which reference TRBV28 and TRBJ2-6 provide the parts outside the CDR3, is DVKVTQSSRYLVKRTGEKVFLECVQDMDHENMFWYRQDPGLGLRLIYFSYDVKMKEKGDIPEGYSVSREKKERFSLILESASTNQTSMYLCASSLRGSPQPRGANVLTFGAGSRLTVL.

The CDR3 spells CASTSEAFF. For the CDR3, the DNA is TGTGCCAGTACCTCTGAAGCTTTCTTT. The chain links TRBV19 to TRBJ1-1; D is ambiguous. Trimming removed 7 bases at V and 6 bases at J, with 3 bases between. Looked up from germline, CDR1 is LNHDA and CDR2 is SQIVND (reference sequence). This CDR3 spans 9 amino acids. Combining the CDR3 with reference TRBV19 and TRBJ1-1 gives the whole variable domain DGGITQSPKYLFRKEGQNVTLSCEQNLNHDAMYWYRQDPGQGLRLIYYSQIVNDFQKGDIAEGYSVSREKKESFPLTVTSAQKNPTAFYLCASTSEAFFGQGTRLTVV.

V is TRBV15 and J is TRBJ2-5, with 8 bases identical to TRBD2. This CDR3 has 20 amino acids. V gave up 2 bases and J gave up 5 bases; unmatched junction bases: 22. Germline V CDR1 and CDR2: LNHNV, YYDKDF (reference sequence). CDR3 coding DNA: TGTGCCACCAGCAGACAACCCAGGAGTAGCGGGGACTCAAAAATGGAGACCCAGTACTTC. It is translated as CATSRQPRSSGDSKMETQYF.

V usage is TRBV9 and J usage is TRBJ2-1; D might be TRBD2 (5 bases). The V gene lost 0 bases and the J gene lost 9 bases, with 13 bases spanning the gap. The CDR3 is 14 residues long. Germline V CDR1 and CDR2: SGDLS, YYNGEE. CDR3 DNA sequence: TGTGCCAGCAGCGTAGGAGGTAGCGTAAGTGAGCAGTTCTTC. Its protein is CASSVGGSVSEQFF.

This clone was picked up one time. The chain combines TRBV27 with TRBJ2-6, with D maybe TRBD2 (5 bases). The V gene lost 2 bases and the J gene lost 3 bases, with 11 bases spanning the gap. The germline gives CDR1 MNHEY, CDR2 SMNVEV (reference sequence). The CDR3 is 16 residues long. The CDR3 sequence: CASSLVPTSGANVLTF. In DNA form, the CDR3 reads TGTGCCAGCAGTTTAGTCCCAACTAGTGGGGCCAACGTCCTGACTTTC. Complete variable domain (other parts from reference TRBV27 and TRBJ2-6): EAQVTQNPRYLITVTGKKLTVTCSQNMNHEYMSWYRQDPGLGLRQIYYSMNVEVTDKGDVPEGYKVSRKEKRNFPLILESPSPNQTSLYFCASSLVPTSGANVLTFGAGSRLTVL.

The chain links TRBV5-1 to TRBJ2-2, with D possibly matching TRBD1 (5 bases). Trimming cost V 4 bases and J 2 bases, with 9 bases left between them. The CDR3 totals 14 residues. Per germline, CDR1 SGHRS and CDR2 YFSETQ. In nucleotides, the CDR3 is TGCGCCAGCAGCGACCAGGGAAACACCGGGGAGCTGTTTTTT. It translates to CASSDQGNTGELFF.

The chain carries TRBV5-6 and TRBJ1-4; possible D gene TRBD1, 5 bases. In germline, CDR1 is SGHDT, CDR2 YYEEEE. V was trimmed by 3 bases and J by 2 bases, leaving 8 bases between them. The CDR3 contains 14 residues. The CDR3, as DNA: TGTGCCAGCAGCTGGGGGGTGACTAATGAAAAACTGTTTTTT. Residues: CASSWGVTNEKLFF.

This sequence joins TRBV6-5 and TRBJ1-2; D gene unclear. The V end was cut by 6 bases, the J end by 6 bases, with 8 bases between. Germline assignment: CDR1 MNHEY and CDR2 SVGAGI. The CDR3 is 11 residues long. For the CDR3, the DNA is TGTGCCAGCAGGTCGCGGCATGGCTACACCTTC. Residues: CASRSRHGYTF.

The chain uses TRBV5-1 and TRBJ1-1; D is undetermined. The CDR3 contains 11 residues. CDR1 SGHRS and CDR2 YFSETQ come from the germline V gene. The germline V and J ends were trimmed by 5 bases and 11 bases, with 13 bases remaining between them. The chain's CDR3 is CASREDGSAFF. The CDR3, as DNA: TGCGCCAGCAGGGAGGACGGATCCGCTTTCTTT.

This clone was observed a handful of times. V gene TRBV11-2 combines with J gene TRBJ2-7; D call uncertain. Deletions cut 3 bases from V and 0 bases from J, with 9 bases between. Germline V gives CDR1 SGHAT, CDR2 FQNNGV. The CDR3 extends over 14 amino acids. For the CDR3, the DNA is TGTGCCAGCAGCTTCGGAACTACCTCCTACGAGCAGTACTTC. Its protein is CASSFGTTSYEQYF.

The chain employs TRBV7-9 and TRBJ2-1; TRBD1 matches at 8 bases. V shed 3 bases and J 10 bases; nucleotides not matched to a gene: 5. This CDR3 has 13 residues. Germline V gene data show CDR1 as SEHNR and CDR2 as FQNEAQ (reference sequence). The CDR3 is CASSFSGGGEQFF. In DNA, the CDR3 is TGTGCCAGCAGCTTTTCAGGGGGCGGAGAGCAGTTCTTC.

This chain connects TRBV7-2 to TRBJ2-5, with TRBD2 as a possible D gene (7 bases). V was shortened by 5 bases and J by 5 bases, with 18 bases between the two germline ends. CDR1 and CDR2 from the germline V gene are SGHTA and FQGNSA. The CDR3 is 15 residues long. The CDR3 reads CASSPFGGGGETQYF. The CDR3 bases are TGTGCCAGCAGCCCGTTTGGGGGAGGGGGGGAGACCCAGTACTTC.

Here the CDR3 reads CASSIGQAANYGYTF. In DNA, the CDR3 is TGTGCCAGTAGTATAGGACAGGCGGCCAACTATGGCTACACCTTC. The chain is built from TRBV19 and TRBJ1-2; possible D gene TRBD1, 6 bases. In germline, CDR1 is LNHDA, CDR2 SQIVND (reference sequence). CDR3 length: 15 residues. The ends were cut back, 1 base at V and 2 bases at J, with 11 bases in the middle.

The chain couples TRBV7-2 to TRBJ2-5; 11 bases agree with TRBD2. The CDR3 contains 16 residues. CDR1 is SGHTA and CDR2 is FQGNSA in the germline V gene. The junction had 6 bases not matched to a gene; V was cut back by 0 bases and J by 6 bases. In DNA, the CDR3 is TGTGCCAGCAGCTTAGCCACTAGCGGGAGTAGGAAGACCCAGTACTTC. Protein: CASSLATSGSRKTQYF. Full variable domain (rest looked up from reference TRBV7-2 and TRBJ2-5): GAGVSQSPSNKVTEKGKDVELRCDPISGHTALYWYRQSLGQGLEFLIYFQGNSAPDKSGLPSDRFSAERTGGSVSTLTIQRTQQEDSAVYLCASSLATSGSRKTQYFGPGTRLLVL.

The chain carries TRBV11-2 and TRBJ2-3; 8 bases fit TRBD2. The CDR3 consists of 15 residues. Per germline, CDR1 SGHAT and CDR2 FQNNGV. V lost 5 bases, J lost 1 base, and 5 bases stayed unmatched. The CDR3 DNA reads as TGTGCCAGCAGCCTTAGCGGGGCGGGCACAGATACGCAGTATTTT. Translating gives CASSLSGAGTDTQYF. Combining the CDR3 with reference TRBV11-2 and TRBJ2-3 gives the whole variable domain EAGVAQSPRYKIIEKRQSVAFWCNPISGHATLYWYQQILGQGPKLLIQFQNNGVVDDSQLPKDRFSAERLKGVDSTLKIQPAKLEDSAVYLCASSLSGAGTDTQYFGPGTRLTVL.

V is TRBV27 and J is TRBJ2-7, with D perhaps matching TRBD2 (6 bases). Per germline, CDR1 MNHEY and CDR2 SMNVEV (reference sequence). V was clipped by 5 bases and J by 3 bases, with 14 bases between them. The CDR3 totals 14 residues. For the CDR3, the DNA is TGTGCCAGCAGTCCACGGGGGAGGCTCTACGAGCAGTACTTC. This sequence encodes CASSPRGRLYEQYF.